Each of the 9 T cell receptor beta chains below was sequenced from the same sample in a study of siplizumab effects on memory and regulatory T cells. The data were produced by immunoSEQ multiplex PCR, yet TCRdb's version contains in-frame clones alone and is incomplete. The table lists fewer than 100,000 clones, around 93% of them singletons, with less than 20% in the top ten. The sample taken for sequencing was CD8+ T cells sorted from blood. The receptors were gathered from a human donor in good health.

The J gene is TRBJ2-7, the V gene TRBV5-1, with 8 nucleotides matching TRBD2. This CDR3 contains 16 residues. Germline lookup yields CDR1 SGHRS and CDR2 YFSETQ. With V trimmed by 1 base and J by 4 bases, 10 bases remained unmatched. CDR3 sequence reads: CASSLRPAGVFYEQYF. CDR3 in DNA: TGCGCCAGCAGCTTGCGCCCAGCGGGAGTATTTTACGAGCAGTACTTC.

This clone appeared a single time. The chain employs TRBV7-2 and TRBJ2-7; 9 nucleotides match TRBD1. With 5 bases clipped from V and 6 bases from J, the junction kept 8 bases outside the gene matches. The CDR3 has 14 amino acids. CDR1 and CDR2 from the germline V gene are SGHTA and FQGNSA. CDR3 sequence: CASSLWTGALEQYF. The CDR3 coding sequence is TGTGCCAGCAGCCTCTGGACAGGGGCTCTCGAGCAGTACTTC.

The chain couples TRBV27 to TRBJ2-3; perhaps TRBD2 as D (6 bases). V lost 4 bases, J lost 5 bases, and 16 bases lay in between. Germline V gene data show CDR1 as MNHEY and CDR2 as SMNVEV (reference sequence). The CDR3 contains 15 residues. The CDR3 DNA reads TGTGCCAGCAGTTCCCCCGGAGGGCCAGGAGATACGCAGTATTTT. Translated: CASSSPGGPGDTQYF.

This chain joins TRBV7-2 and TRBJ2-1, with 8 bases fitting TRBD2. This CDR3 has 16 residues. Germline assignment: CDR1 SGHTA and CDR2 FQGNSA. V gave up 5 bases and J gave up 4 bases; unmatched junction bases: 10. This CDR3 reads CASSPTPAGVYNEQFF. The CDR3 nucleotides are TGTGCCAGCAGCCCCACACCAGCGGGGGTTTACAATGAGCAGTTCTTC.

The chain has TRBV6-5 and TRBJ2-7, with D possibly called TRBD1 or TRBD2 (6 bases each). V was pared by 2 bases and J by 2 bases, with 10 bases between. The CDR3 spans 14 residues. Germline assignment: CDR1 MNHEY and CDR2 SVGAGI. As DNA, the CDR3 is TGTGCCAGCAGTTACGGGGGCGGGACCTACGAGCAGTACTTC. Amino acids: CASSYGGGTYEQYF.

V is TRBV4-1 and J is TRBJ2-3; weak D call: TRBD2 (6 bases). With 0 bases removed from V and 3 bases from J, the gap between germline ends came to 13 bases. Germline V CDR1 and CDR2: MGHRA, YSYEKL. CDR3 length equals 16 residues. The DNA for the CDR3 is TGCGCCAGCAGCCAAGAAACTAGAGGAGGGACAGATACGCAGTATTTT. It translates to CASSQETRGGTDTQYF.

Only one count was recorded for this clone. CDR3 protein: CASSSAGGKSYEQYF. The DNA for the CDR3 is TGTGCCAGTAGTTCGGCGGGAGGGAAGTCCTACGAGCAGTACTTC. The genes are TRBV19 and TRBJ2-7, with 9 bases identical to TRBD2. V gave up 5 bases and J gave up 1 base; unmatched junction bases: 6. CDR3 size: 15 residues. Looked up from germline, CDR1 is LNHDA and CDR2 is SQIVND (reference sequence).

Only one count was recorded for this clone. The chain employs TRBV7-9 and TRBJ1-2, with D possibly TRBD1 on 5 matching bases. The ends were cut back, 5 bases at V and 4 bases at J, with 14 bases in the middle. Germline V gene sequence: CDR1 SEHNR, CDR2 FQNEAQ (reference sequence). This CDR3 comprises 14 residues. The CDR3 sequence: CASSPPGQTYGYTF. CDR3 DNA: TGTGCCAGCAGCCCCCCGGGGCAGACCTATGGCTACACCTTC.

DNA of the CDR3: TGTGCCAGCAGCCACCCGACTAGCGGGTACAATGAGCAGTTCTTC. Translation gives CASSHPTSGYNEQFF. This chain uses TRBV7-9 with TRBJ2-1, with 10 nucleotides matching TRBD2. There are 15 residues in the CDR3. Germline CDR1 reads SEHNR; CDR2 reads FQNEAQ (reference sequence). Trimming took 5 bases from V and 4 from J; bases not matched to a gene: 5.